This is a list of T cell receptor beta chains from one sample in a study of T cell responses to AZD1222 COVID-19 vaccine. Sequencing was performed with immunoSEQ multiplex PCR; in TCRdb, only in-frame clones are kept and a portion is missing. This sample has 120,000 or so clones, with approximately 92% found just once. Sequenced material: peripheral blood, taken on day 0 of AZD1222 vaccination. These receptors all come from an adult in good health. Both conserved end residues are part of each CDR3. The D gene is left open where the match is weak. Only part of the rows carry a size: once, few, many, or a class if the clone is expanded.

NA,TRBJ1-1,TRBV2,NA,TGTGCCAGCAGTGAAGTGTCAGGGTTTGAGGGCACTGAAGCTTTCTTT,CASSEVSGFEGTEAFF
NA,TRBJ2-7,TRBV27,NA,TGTGCCAGCAGTTTGAATTTCAGAGCCTACGAGCAGTACTTC,CASSLNFRAYEQYF
NA,TRBJ1-2,TRBV14,few,TGTGCCAGCAGCCAAGTCTCTAACTATGGCTACACCTTC,CASSQVSNYGYTF
NA,TRBJ2-2,TRBV25-1,NA,TGTGCCAGCAGTGAATTGAAGGCGTACACCGGGGAGCTGTTTTTT,CASSELKAYTGELFF
NA,TRBJ1-1,TRBV28,NA,TGTGCCAGCAGTTTATTGAACACTGAAGCTTTCTTT,CASSLLNTEAFF
NA,TRBJ2-7,TRBV5-5,NA,TGTGCCAGCAGCTTGGTGCCACAGGGTGGCATTTCTCTTTACGAGCAGTACTTC,CASSLVPQGGISLYEQYF
NA,TRBJ2-2,TRBV7-6,NA,TGTGCCAGCAGCTTAGTTAAAGGGTGGACCGGGGAGCTGTTTTTT,CASSLVKGWTGELFF
NA,TRBJ1-6,TRBV12-3/TRBV12-4,NA,TGTGCCAGCAGTTTAGCAAGGGAGTCACCCCTCCACTTT,CASSLARESPLHF
TRBD2,TRBJ2-7,TRBV12-3/TRBV12-4,NA,TGTGCCAGCAGTTTATCGGGGGGCTACGAGCAGTACTTC,CASSLSGGYEQYF
NA,TRBJ1-1,TRBV18,once,TGTGCCAGCTCACCCGGGGGGAACACTGAAGCTTTCTTT,CASSPGGNTEAFF
TRBD2,TRBJ2-7,TRBV4-2,NA,TGTGCCAGCAGCCAGGGACTAGCGGGAGTCCCCAAATACGAGCAGTACTTC,CASSQGLAGVPKYEQYF
TRBD2,TRBJ2-5,TRBV3-1/TRBV3-2,NA,TGTGCCAGCACCCCGGTAGCGGGAGAGGGGAAGACCCAGTACTTC,CASTPVAGEGKTQYF
NA,TRBJ2-2,TRBV27,NA,TGTGCCAGCAGCCTATCTTTATCACCCGGGGAGCTGTTTTTT,CASSLSLSPGELFF
NA,TRBJ1-2,TRBV14,NA,TGTGCCAGCAGCCAAGGGATGTGGGGGGCGGACGGTGGCTACACCTTC,CASSQGMWGADGGYTF
TRBD2,TRBJ2-1,TRBV30,NA,TGTGCCTGGAGGGCGGGACTAGCGGGAGATCGAAAGGAGCAGTTCTTC,CAWRAGLAGDRKEQFF
NA,TRBJ1-6,TRBV27,NA,TGTGCCAGCAGTTCGGCCCTAGGGGCCCTCCACTTT,CASSSALGALHF
TRBD1,TRBJ1-4,TRBV5-1,NA,TGCGCCAGCAGCCTGGGACAGTCTAATGAAAAACTGTTTTTT,CASSLGQSNEKLFF
TRBD2,TRBJ2-5,TRBV6-5,NA,TGTGCCAGCAGTCTAGCGGGAGCCCTCCAAGAGACCCAGTACTTC,CASSLAGALQETQYF
TRBD1,TRBJ1-6,TRBV9,NA,TGTGCCAGCAGCGTAGCTCCAACCCAGGGGGGCTCCTATAATTCACCCCTCCACTTT,CASSVAPTQGGSYNSPLHF
NA,TRBJ1-6,TRBV28,NA,TGTGCCAGCACCCCAGGGCCAGCCTATAATTCACCCCTCCACTTT,CASTPGPAYNSPLHF
NA,TRBJ1-2,TRBV4-2,once,TGTGCCAGCAGCCAAGATCTTACACAGGTCTATGGCTACACCTTC,CASSQDLTQVYGYTF
NA,TRBJ2-6,TRBV6-5,NA,TGTGCCAGCAGTTACTCGAGGAGCTCTGGGGCCAACGTCCTGACTTTC,CASSYSRSSGANVLTF
NA,TRBJ1-5,TRBV6-5,NA,TGTGCCAGCAGTCCCGACCGGGTGAGTCAGCCCCAGCATTTT,CASSPDRVSQPQHF
TRBD2,TRBJ2-7,TRBV5-8,NA,TGTGCCAGCAGCAAACCTAGCGGAAGCTCCTACGAGCAGTACTTC,CASSKPSGSSYEQYF
TRBD2,TRBJ2-5,TRBV9,NA,TGTGCCAGCAGCCCTGAGCTAGCGGGACAAGAGACCCAGTACTTC,CASSPELAGQETQYF
NA,TRBJ1-6,TRBV19,NA,TGTGCCAGTAGTATTGGGGATTCACCCCTCCACTTT,CASSIGDSPLHF
NA,TRBJ1-2,TRBV28,NA,TGTGCCAGCAGTTCCCCTCCCAGCCGATTCTATGGCTACACCTTC,CASSSPPSRFYGYTF